This entry describes one TCR beta chain. Individuals aged 18 to 89 years were recruited from approximately 24 US areas. Participants reported their clinical history, and cohort assignment relied on those reports. Two negative PCRs, clearance, or symptom resolution had been documented for recovered Cohort 3 donors. Data came from immunoSEQ multiplex PCR; TCRdb stores just in-frame clones and leaves some out. The sample yields 250,000 to 300,000 clones, approximately 91% seen once. The data are from a study of blood T cell repertoires in COVID-19. Overall study context: Sites across the United States, Italy and Spain contributed samples from acute and convalescent COVID-19.

The V gene lost 6 bases and the J gene lost 5 bases, with 16 bases spanning the gap. The CDR3 consists of 14 residues. Looked up from germline, CDR1 is SEHNR and CDR2 is FQNEAQ (reference sequence). The material sequenced was PBMCs or T cells enriched from blood (not recorded which). V is TRBV7-9 and J is TRBJ1-2; D possibly corresponds to TRBD1 (6 bases). The TCR comes from a woman between 35 and 50 years old who had recovered from COVID-19. CDR3 residues: CASSSSGTPYGYTF. The CDR3 DNA follows: TGTGCCAGCAGTTCCTCAGGGACACCTTATGGCTACACCTTC.